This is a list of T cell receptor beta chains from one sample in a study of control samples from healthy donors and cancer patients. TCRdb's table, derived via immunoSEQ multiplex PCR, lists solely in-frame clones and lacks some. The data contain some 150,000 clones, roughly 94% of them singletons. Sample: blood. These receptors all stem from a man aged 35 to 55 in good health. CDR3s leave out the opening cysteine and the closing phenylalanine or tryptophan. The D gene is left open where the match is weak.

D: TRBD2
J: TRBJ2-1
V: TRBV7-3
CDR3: ASSTGTSGAEKQF

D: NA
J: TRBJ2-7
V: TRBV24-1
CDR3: ATSDDSDEQY

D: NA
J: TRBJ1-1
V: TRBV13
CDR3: ASSLGLRGGGAEAF

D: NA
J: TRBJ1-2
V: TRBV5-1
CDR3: ASSLGLNYGYT

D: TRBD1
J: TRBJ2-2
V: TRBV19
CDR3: ATLPGQAWTGELF

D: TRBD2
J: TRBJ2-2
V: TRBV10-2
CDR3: ASRAGGSTGELF

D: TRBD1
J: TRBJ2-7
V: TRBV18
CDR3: ASSRPGTGVYEQY

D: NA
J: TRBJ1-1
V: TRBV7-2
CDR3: ASSSGTRMNTEAF

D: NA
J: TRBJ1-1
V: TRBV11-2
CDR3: ASSLGLGADTEAF

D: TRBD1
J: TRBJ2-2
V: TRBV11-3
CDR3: ASSLGTGGSGELF

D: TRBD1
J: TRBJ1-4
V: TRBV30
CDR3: AWSAGGNEKLF

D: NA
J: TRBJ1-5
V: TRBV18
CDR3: ASSPPGGQPQH

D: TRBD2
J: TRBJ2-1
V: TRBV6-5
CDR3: ASTTSGGGYNEQF

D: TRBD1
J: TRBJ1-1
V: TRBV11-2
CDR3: ASSIQGGPEAF

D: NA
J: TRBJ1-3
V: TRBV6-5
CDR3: ASSFLGVGNTIY

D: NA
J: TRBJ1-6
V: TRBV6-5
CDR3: ASSSTYGAHNSPLH

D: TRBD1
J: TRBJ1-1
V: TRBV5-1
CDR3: ASSPGTGAEAF

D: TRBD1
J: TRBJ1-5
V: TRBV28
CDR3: ASTLGQSNQPQH

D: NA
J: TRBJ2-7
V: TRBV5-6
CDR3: ASSARGSGNYEQY

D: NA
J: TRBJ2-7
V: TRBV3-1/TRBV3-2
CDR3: ASSRAVLYEQY

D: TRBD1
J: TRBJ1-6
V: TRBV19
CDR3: ASSSGTGGRSPLH

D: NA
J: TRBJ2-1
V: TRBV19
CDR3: ASSIGRRGSYNEQF